This T cell receptor beta chain was observed in a study of radiation and T cells in renal cell carcinoma (dated by TCRdb to the early 2020s). Concerning the study at large: The samples were obtained from a clinical trial, where primary renal cell carcinomas were treated with 15 Gy stereotactic body radiation therapy and then removed by nephrectomy 4 weeks afterward. Across all 53 samples, 4,016,671 unique CDR3 nucleotide sequences encoding roughly 2,800,000 unique CDR3 amino acid sequences were identified. In total, about 51 samples underwent TCR beta sequencing: about 25 tumors plus 27 peripheral blood samples. General findings and caveats noted by the study authors: Top tumor clonotypes rose in blood from baseline to 2 weeks post-radiation, then contracted by 4 weeks, suggesting transient expansion of tumor-resident clones. Because no pretreatment tumor biopsies were available, whether clonotypes were present in the tumor at baseline could not be determined. Tracking of blood repertoire dynamics stopped at around 4 weeks after treatment, with no follow-up past that point. With a single-armed trial design, the study had no way to address how radiation dose or scheduling affects the TCR repertoire.

Taken with the paper, the label for time point translates to: baseline pretreatment blood. Reading the label with the study, this specimen's treatment or condition is: 15 Gy SBRT to primary tumor, nephrectomy 4 weeks later. To track tumor-enriched clonotypes, serial peripheral blood was sampled from radiation-treated patients at baseline and at 2 weeks and 4 weeks after SBRT. All patients had renal cell carcinoma with clear cell pathology. Genomic DNA for TCR sequencing was prepared using the QIAamp DNA Blood Mini Kit (Qiagen). Only samples passing all quality control checks were included in the analyses. To note about this clone: Its cognate antigen has yet to be identified. No base quality values were provided; no much bigger clone lies one nucleotide off.

TCR beta libraries were generated from genomic DNA with the immunoSEQ kit, following the manufacturer's recommendations. To prepare libraries, a first multiplex PCR with proprietary primers was run, followed by a second PCR that added unique barcodes, and a bead cleanup was done after each round. A positive control reaction and a negative control reaction, both provided in the kit, were run with every batch of samples. The final libraries were assessed on an Agilent 4200 TapeStation D1000 ScreenTape, pooled by volume, and quantified by qPCR. Sequencing ran on an Illumina NextSeq500 with a MidOutput 150-cycle cartridge, using 156 Read1 and 15 Index1 cycles with kit custom primers. The pooled library was loaded at 0.8 to 1 pM, and roughly 20% PhiX control was spiked in. The authors processed their data as follows. Vendor-processed data were analyzed in R, with a clonotype defined as all T cells sharing the same CDR3 nucleotide sequence. In the clone abundance analyses, frequencies were normalized to the 10,000 most abundant clones in each sample. Public T cell clones, which averaged fewer than five per sample, were excluded before analysis. Tumor-enriched and baseline blood-enriched clonotypes were defined by at least a 32-fold difference in abundance between compartments. A beta-binomial differential abundance model was used to identify clonotypes that were expanded or contracted between blood time points. The Baroni-Urbani and Buser coefficient was used to measure tumor-blood repertoire similarity, and groups were compared with two-tailed Wilcoxon tests in R. The immuneACCESS repertoire file appears here via TCRdb, limited to in-frame rearrangements. These files lack a portion of the clones; in checked studies, under half of the deficit traces to unresolved V genes, and the cause of the others is not known. V, J and clone size are those of that table, while D and trimming were read from the DNA. Recorded for this sample are about 130,000 clones; roughly 84% of them occurred a single time. The biggest ten clones account for about 12% of the sample.

The receptor was derived from a woman aged 50 to 65 with renal cell carcinoma. The sample here was blood, taken from a patient whose treatment included radiotherapy and nephrectomy.

The bases are TGTGCCAGCAGCTTAGGGACAGGGACCGAGCAGTACTTC. This gives the protein CASSLGTGTEQYF. The chain employs TRBV7-9 and TRBJ2-7, and TRBD1 matches 8 of the central bases. From V the trimming removes 1 base and from J it removes 6 bases, while the gene matches leave 2 bases of the junction unaccounted for. The germline V gene encodes CDR1 SEHNR and CDR2 FQNEAQ (reference sequence). Including the terminal cysteine and phenylalanine, the CDR3 comprises 13 residues. Only the CDR3 part of the read is kept: 39 bases, read in frame from the first base. Extended through the reference TRBV7-9 and TRBJ2-7 proteins, this CDR3 yields the full variable domain: DTGVSQNPRHKITKRGQNVTFRCDPISEHNRLYWYRQTLGQGPEFLTYFQNEAQLEKSRLLSDRFSAERPKGSFSTLEIQRTEQGDSAMYLCASSLGTGTEQYFGPGTRLTVT.